This T cell receptor beta chain originates from a study of cytomegalovirus exposure and HLA in healthy donors. Study at large: The 130 or so validation repertoires used the same platform as the approximately 670 first-cohort repertoires (as reported by a later analysis).

Overall study findings and caveats: The study put about 180 TCR beta chains on its list as cytomegalovirus-associated. That first-cohort TCR clusters tended to co-occur in the 95 to 150 validation repertoires was found in a later analysis. Specific recognition of CMV antigens was confirmed in vitro for a few chains (all CMV-associated).

Method: immunoSEQ multiplex PCR; TCRdb's copy keeps in-frame clones and lacks some. The table shows some 150,000 clones, with 86% occurring only once. In regard to this clone: Antigen: not known.

Germline CDR1 reads MDHEN; CDR2 reads SYDVKM. The CDR3 covers 13 residues. V dropped 7 bases and J dropped 0 bases, with 7 bases sitting between them. The TCR originated in a human donor in good health. The specimen was PBMCs. The rearrangement joins TRBV28 to TRBJ2-1; tentatively, D is TRBD2 (6 bases). Written as DNA, the CDR3 is TGTGCCAGCATGCGGGACTCCTACAATGAGCAGTTCTTC. Protein product: CASMRDSYNEQFF. The full variable domain, its missing parts supplied by reference TRBV28 and TRBJ2-1, is DVKVTQSSRYLVKRTGEKVFLECVQDMDHENMFWYRQDPGLGLRLIYFSYDVKMKEKGDIPEGYSVSREKKERFSLILESASTNQTSMYLCASMRDSYNEQFFGPGTRLTVL.